This T cell receptor beta chain stems from a study of OX40 agonist ivuxolimab in advanced cancers. Produced via immunoSEQ multiplex PCR; TCRdb's table is partial and in-frame only. The repertoire includes about 24,000 clones, around 84% of them detected once, and about 17% sits in the top ten. Germline CDR1 MNHEY, CDR2 SVGAGI. The CDR3 sequence is 13 residues long. Unmatched junction bases numbered 0, after V lost 4 bases and J lost 3 bases. This material consisted of CD4+ or CD8+ T cells sorted from blood, taken in a trial of the OX40 agonist ivuxolimab. This clonotype originated in an adult with an advanced solid tumor such as melanoma, head and neck, liver or kidney cancer. V is TRBV6-5 and J is TRBJ2-7; 10 positions match TRBD2. In DNA form, the CDR3 reads TGTGCCAGCAGTTGGACTAGCGGCTACGAGCAGTACTTC. It codes for CASSWTSGYEQYF.